A single sample is the source of the 26 T cell receptor beta chains below, sequenced in a study of shared clonotypes between healthy human individuals (TCRdb year 2020). CD8 naive samples were CD45RO-negative cells positively selected for CCR7, giving a CD45RA+CCR7+ population that excluded TemRA cells. The library was prepared using the immunoSEQ multiplex PCR assay. The table comes from immuneACCESS by way of TCRdb, which keeps in-frame sequences with V and J called. Part of the clones is missing from these tables; in studies checked, under half for an unresolved V gene and the rest for unknown reasons. This sample holds about 2.2 million clones; about 93% were observed only once. 1.5% to 2% of the sample is held by the ten biggest clonotypes. The specimen sequenced was naive CD8+ T cells from PBMCs. The sample's cell subset or site label, decoded: CD45RA+CCR7+. Receptor source: a man aged 18 to 29 in good health. Some clones in this sample may be carry-over from other donors' samples.

A single count supports this clone. The chain links TRBV19 to TRBJ2-2; D call uncertain. Germline V gene lookup returns CDR1 LNHDA and CDR2 SQIVND (reference sequence). The V gene lost 1 base and the J gene lost 0 bases, with 9 bases spanning the gap. The CDR3 is made up of 16 amino acids. The CDR3 nucleotides read TGTGCCAGTAGTATAGCCCGGAACGCGAACACCGGGGAGCTGTTTTTT. Amino acid sequence: CASSIARNANTGELFF.

The J gene is TRBJ2-1, the V gene TRBV5-1; TRBD1 or TRBD2 may be the D gene (5 bases each). CDR1 and CDR2 from the germline V gene are SGHRS and YFSETQ. This CDR3 is 17 amino acids long. Deletions cut 4 bases from V and 3 bases from J, with 20 bases between. CDR3 sequence (DNA): TGCGCCAGCAGCCCGGGGTCTAAAGCAGGGATCTACAATGAGCAGTTCTTC. Protein product: CASSPGSKAGIYNEQFF.

The CDR3 loop is CASSLRGGYLSSTDTQYF. As DNA, the CDR3 is TGTGCCAGCAGTTTAAGGGGTGGGTACCTTAGTTCGACAGATACGCAGTATTTT. The rearrangement uses TRBV27 and TRBJ2-3; tentatively, D is TRBD1 (5 bases). Trimming removed 2 bases at V and 3 bases at J, with 21 bases between. There are 18 residues in the CDR3. The V gene's germline CDR1 is MNHEY and CDR2 SMNVEV (reference sequence).

As for this clone: Other DNA sequences from this sample encode an identical CDR3 as well. This chain joins TRBV27 and TRBJ2-1; tentatively, D is TRBD2 (5 bases). The CDR3 consists of 13 residues. Germline V CDR1 and CDR2: MNHEY, SMNVEV (reference sequence). The ends were cut back, 6 bases at V and 5 bases at J, with 11 bases in the middle. This CDR3 reads CASSLLVNNEQFF. The CDR3, as DNA: TGTGCCAGCAGCCTACTAGTAAACAATGAGCAGTTCTTC.

The chain uses TRBV7-9 and TRBJ2-7; tentatively, D is TRBD2 (6 bases). The V end lost 8 bases, the J end lost 6 bases, and 23 bases lay between the germline ends. The CDR3 sequence is 15 residues long. The germline CDR1 and CDR2 sequences are SEHNR and FQNEAQ (reference sequence). The CDR3 DNA reads as TGTGCCAGCGGTCCCCCTGGGGGGTCCCGGGGCGAGCAGTACTTC. Residues: CASGPPGGSRGEQYF.

V is TRBV11-2 and J is TRBJ2-3, with D possibly TRBD2 on 6 matching bases. The CDR3 is made up of 14 amino acids. Trimming took off 3 bases at V and 3 bases at J, with 10 bases between the two ends. Looked up from germline, CDR1 is SGHAT and CDR2 is FQNNGV. As DNA, the CDR3 is TGTGCCAGCAGCTTTAGGGCGGGAACAGATACGCAGTATTTT. Residues: CASSFRAGTDTQYF.

The CDR3: CASSERSGPRVGEQYF. The CDR3 DNA follows: TGTGCCAGCAGTGAACGGAGCGGGCCGAGAGTAGGCGAGCAGTACTTC. The chain carries TRBV2 and TRBJ2-7; the D gene is possibly TRBD2 (6 bases). CDR3 length: 16 residues. Trimming cost V 2 bases and J 6 bases, with 20 bases left between them. The germline CDR1 and CDR2 sequences are SNHLY and FYNNEI.

This chain links TRBV10-3 with TRBJ2-1; the D gene is possibly TRBD2 (6 bases). Germline-derived CDR1 and CDR2 are ENHRY and SYGVKD. V was cut by 3 bases and J by 7 bases, with 16 bases left in between. The CDR3 is 15 amino acids. The CDR3 DNA sequence: TGTGCCATCAGTGACGGGACTTTCCCCCATAATGAGCAGTTCTTC. Its translation: CAISDGTFPHNEQFF.

J is TRBJ2-4 and V is TRBV7-9; D might be TRBD1 or TRBD2, each matching 5 bases. The CDR3 covers 14 residues. Germline CDR1 is SEHNR and CDR2 is FQNEAQ (reference sequence). V was trimmed by 5 bases and J by 7 bases, leaving 15 bases between them. CDR3 amino acids: CASSPRFEGNIQYF. The CDR3 region has the DNA TGTGCCAGCAGCCCGCGATTTGAGGGGAACATTCAGTACTTC.

CDR3 in DNA: TGTGCCACCAGCAGAGAAAGGGACAGGTACGAGCAGTACTTC. Translated, it gives CATSRERDRYEQYF. The rearrangement links TRBV15 to TRBJ2-7, with 8 bases aligning to TRBD1. J lost 4 bases, V lost 0 bases, and 2 bases had no gene match. The CDR3 length is 14 residues. The germline V gene encodes CDR1 LNHNV and CDR2 YYDKDF (reference sequence).

This clone appeared once. The rearrangement links TRBV21-1 to TRBJ2-3; the table gives TRBD1 as D, unverified against the DNA. TRBV21-1 is labeled a pseudogene. The CDR3 extends over 15 amino acids. The chain's CDR3 is CASTTTGASTDTQYF. CDR3 bases: TGTGCCAGCACTACGACAGGGGCTAGCACAGATACGCAGTATTTT.

The chain employs TRBV5-5 and TRBJ1-2; D unresolved. The CDR3 sequence is 14 residues long. Germline V gene lookup returns CDR1 SGHKS and CDR2 YYEKEE (reference sequence). V lost 2 bases and J lost 5, with 13 bases in between. CDR3 bases: TGTGCCAGCAGCTTTGGGCAGACGGGTTATGGCTACACCTTC. Its protein is CASSFGQTGYGYTF.

The V call is TRBV5-6, the J call TRBJ2-7; 7 positions match TRBD2. J gave up 2 bases and V 3 bases, and 5 bases lay outside the gene matches. Germline V gene data show CDR1 as SGHDT and CDR2 as YYEEEE. This CDR3 spans 14 amino acids. The CDR3 spells CASSSSGAPYEQYF. The CDR3 nucleotides read TGTGCCAGCAGCTCAAGCGGGGCCCCCTACGAGCAGTACTTC.

The chain carries TRBV6-6 and TRBJ2-5; D ambiguous. The J call may be wrong; the DNA end is better matched by TRBJ2-7. CDR1 is MNHNY, CDR2 SVGAGI, per germline (reference sequence). This CDR3 region has 12 residues. CDR3 region: CASISTFSEQYF. As DNA, the CDR3 is TGTGCCAGCATCTCAACCTTCTCCGAGCAGTACTTC.

This rearrangement joins TRBV7-8 to TRBJ2-7; D is ambiguous. The germline V gene encodes CDR1 SGHVS and CDR2 FQNEAQ. V was pared by 1 base and J by 6 bases, with 13 bases between. The CDR3 sequence is 14 residues long. Written as DNA, the CDR3 is TGTGCCAGCAGCTTAGTACCAGGCTCCGGCGAGCAGTACTTC. Translated: CASSLVPGSGEQYF.

This chain connects TRBV11-2 to TRBJ2-1; the D call may be TRBD1 or TRBD2 (6 bases each). Germline assignment: CDR1 SGHAT and CDR2 FQNNGV. V lost 5 bases and J 2 bases, leaving 16 bases between the germline ends. The CDR3 spans 16 residues. The CDR3 loop is CASSQGTRPPYNEQFF. CDR3 bases: TGTGCCAGCAGCCAGGGGACTCGGCCGCCCTACAATGAGCAGTTCTTC. Full variable domain (rest looked up from reference TRBV11-2 and TRBJ2-1): EAGVAQSPRYKIIEKRQSVAFWCNPISGHATLYWYQQILGQGPKLLIQFQNNGVVDDSQLPKDRFSAERLKGVDSTLKIQPAKLEDSAVYLCASSQGTRPPYNEQFFGPGTRLTVL.

The V and J genes are TRBV5-1 and TRBJ2-1; 8 bases map to TRBD2. Losses at the gene ends were 1 base for V and 0 bases for J; bases not matched to a gene: 6. CDR3 length: 17 residues. In germline, CDR1 is SGHRS, CDR2 YFSETQ. CDR3 protein: CASSLTSGYRSYNEQFF. The CDR3 DNA reads TGCGCCAGCAGCTTGACTAGCGGCTACCGCTCCTACAATGAGCAGTTCTTC.

This chain joins TRBV29-1 and TRBJ1-2; weak D call: TRBD1 (5 bases). The length of the CDR3 is 13 residues. Germline V gene lookup returns CDR1 SQVTM and CDR2 ANQGSEA. V shed 6 bases and J shed 4 bases, with 15 bases lying between them. The CDR3 loop reads CSVGGGEIYGYTF. The CDR3 nucleotides are TGCAGCGTGGGGGGAGGGGAGATCTATGGCTACACCTTC.

This sequence joins TRBV5-1 and TRBJ2-7, with D perhaps being TRBD1 or TRBD2 (5 bases each). The CDR3 totals 14 residues. Trimming took off 0 bases at V and 7 bases at J, with 14 bases between the two ends. Germline loops: CDR1 SGHRS, CDR2 YFSETQ. The CDR3 here is CASSLGGTDLEQYF. DNA for the CDR3: TGCGCCAGCAGCTTGGGAGGGACCGACTTGGAGCAGTACTTC. Full variable domain (remainder filled in from reference TRBV5-1 and TRBJ2-7): KAGVTQTPRYLIKTRGQQVTLSCSPISGHRSVSWYQQTPGQGLQFLFEYFSETQRNKGNFPGRFSGRQFSNSRSEMNVSTLELGDSALYLCASSLGGTDLEQYFGPGTRLTVT.

The rearrangement joins TRBV29-1 to TRBJ2-5; no clear D gene. V lost 3 bases to trimming and J lost 5 bases, with 13 bases between them. The CDR3 spans 13 residues. Germline lookup yields CDR1 SQVTM and CDR2 ANQGSEA. CDR3 region: CSVDLAPGETQYF. DNA of the CDR3: TGCAGCGTTGATTTGGCCCCTGGGGAGACCCAGTACTTC. Supplemented by reference TRBV29-1 and TRBJ2-5, the full variable domain reads SAVISQKPSRDICQRGTSLTIQCQVDSQVTMMFWYRQQPGQSLTLIATANQGSEATYESGFVIDKFPISRPNLTFSTLTVSNMSPEDSSIYLCSVDLAPGETQYFGPGTRLLVL.

The chain couples TRBV28 to TRBJ2-1; 8 bases map to TRBD2. The V and J ends lost 8 bases and 10 bases, in that order; junction bases with no gene match: 4. This CDR3 comprises 11 residues. Germline V gene sequence: CDR1 MDHEN, CDR2 SYDVKM. This chain's CDR3 is CASYSGGEQFF. The CDR3 nucleotides read TGTGCCAGCTATTCGGGGGGGGAGCAGTTCTTC.

Concerning this clone itself: The sample has other DNA sequences that encode this CDR3 too. V is TRBV7-9 and J is TRBJ2-7; TRBD1 matches at 10 bases. This CDR3 has 14 amino acids. Trimming cost V 4 bases and J 2 bases; bases outside gene matches: 2. Germline V gives CDR1 SEHNR, CDR2 FQNEAQ (reference sequence). The CDR3 protein is CASSSGQGPYEQYF. For the CDR3, the DNA is TGTGCCAGCAGCTCGGGACAGGGGCCCTACGAGCAGTACTTC. Full variable domain (missing parts from reference TRBV7-9 and TRBJ2-7): DTGVSQNPRHKITKRGQNVTFRCDPISEHNRLYWYRQTLGQGPEFLTYFQNEAQLEKSRLLSDRFSAERPKGSFSTLEIQRTEQGDSAMYLCASSSGQGPYEQYFGPGTRLTVT.

DNA for the CDR3: TGTGCCAGCAGTCCCACCATGACTAGCGGGAGGAGCGCCGGGGAGCTGTTTTTT. This codes for CASSPTMTSGRSAGELFF. V and J are TRBV27 and TRBJ2-2; 13 bases match TRBD2. Losses at the gene ends were 5 bases for V and 6 bases for J; bases not matched to a gene: 12. Germline CDR1 is MNHEY and CDR2 is SMNVEV (reference sequence). The CDR3 runs 18 residues.

J is TRBJ2-2 and V is TRBV7-6, with D perhaps assigned TRBD1 or TRBD2 (6 bases each). CDR3 length: 16 amino acids. Trimming stripped 5 bases from V and 4 bases from J, with 17 bases between. Germline CDR1 SGHVS, CDR2 FNYEAQ. CDR3 in amino acids: CASSVGSRGLTGELFF. As DNA, the CDR3 is TGTGCCAGCAGCGTCGGGTCCAGGGGACTCACCGGGGAGCTGTTTTTT.

The rearrangement uses TRBV10-3 and TRBJ2-1; D possibly matches TRBD1 or TRBD2 (5 bases each). The CDR3 length is 16 residues. In germline, CDR1 is ENHRY, CDR2 SYGVKD. The V end was cut by 0 bases, the J end by 3 bases, with 12 bases between. The DNA of the CDR3 is TGTGCCATCAGTGAGTCGGCGTCAGGGAGCTACAATGAGCAGTTCTTC. This codes for CAISESASGSYNEQFF.

The chain recombines TRBV5-1 with TRBJ1-3; perhaps TRBD1 as D (6 bases). The CDR3 length is 17 residues. V lost 2 bases and J 0 bases, leaving 15 bases between the germline ends. Germline CDR1 reads SGHRS; CDR2 reads YFSETQ. The CDR3 nucleotides read TGCGCCAGCAGCTTTGCCGGACAGCTAGGCTCTGGAAACACCATATATTTT. Its translation is CASSFAGQLGSGNTIYF. The full variable domain, in which reference TRBV5-1 and TRBJ1-3 provide the parts outside the CDR3, is KAGVTQTPRYLIKTRGQQVTLSCSPISGHRSVSWYQQTPGQGLQFLFEYFSETQRNKGNFPGRFSGRQFSNSRSEMNVSTLELGDSALYLCASSFAGQLGSGNTIYFGEGSWLTVV.